Following are 6 T cell receptor beta chains from one sample sequenced in a study of vaccination and CD4 T cells after COVID-19. The treatment denotes: roughly 11-day PBMC culture with coronavirus spike peptide pools or control peptides (ViraFEST assay). No antigen has been identified for these receptors. The assay that was used to sequence DNA from cultured CD4+ T cells was the Oncomine TCR Beta short-read assay. One entry per CDR3 protein, called by TCRdb with MiXCR from the PCR reads. The repertoire has about 15,000 distinct CDR3 sequences, about two fifths of them found once; the top ten carry over 5%. Sample: CD4+ T cells from blood, cultured in vitro, taken before SARS-CoV-2 vaccination. These receptors all come from a human donor who had recovered from COVID-19.

J is TRBJ1-1 and V is TRBV12-3 or TRBV12-4; tentative D call: TRBD1 (6 bases). The germline V and J ends were trimmed by 6 bases and 11 bases, with 16 bases remaining between them. The CDR3 contains 12 residues. As DNA, the CDR3 is TGTGCCAGCAGACCAGGGGCAGCGGAGGCTTTCTTT. Its translation: CASRPGAAEAFF.

This chain uses TRBV28 with TRBJ1-6, with 7 positions matching TRBD1. The ends lost 5 bases at V and 7 bases at J; junction bases unmatched: 8. The CDR3 spans 15 residues. The germline gives CDR1 MDHEN, CDR2 SYDVKM. The CDR3 DNA reads as TGTGCCAGCAGTCTCCCGACAGGGCGCAATTCACCCCTCCACTTT. As protein: CASSLPTGRNSPLHF. The whole variable domain, remainder taken from reference TRBV28 and TRBJ1-6, is DVKVTQSSRYLVKRTGEKVFLECVQDMDHENMFWYRQDPGLGLRLIYFSYDVKMKEKGDIPEGYSVSREKKERFSLILESASTNQTSMYLCASSLPTGRNSPLHFGNGTRLTVT.

This clonotype was seen a few times. This sequence joins TRBV7-2 and TRBJ1-1, with D uncertain. CDR1 and CDR2 (germline): SGHTA, FQGNSA. Trimming cost V 2 bases and J 1 base, with 5 bases left between them. The CDR3 contains 13 residues. The CDR3 coding sequence is TGTGCCAGCAGCTTATCGCGGAACACTGAAGCTTTCTTT. It is translated as CASSLSRNTEAFF. The whole variable domain, filled in from reference TRBV7-2 and TRBJ1-1, reads GAGVSQSPSNKVTEKGKDVELRCDPISGHTALYWYRQSLGQGLEFLIYFQGNSAPDKSGLPSDRFSAERTGGSVSTLTIQRTQQEDSAVYLCASSLSRNTEAFFGQGTRLTVV.

This clonotype was seen only a few times. The chain joins TRBV20-1 to TRBJ2-7; D ambiguous. Germline V gene lookup returns CDR1 DFQATT and CDR2 SNEGSKA (reference sequence). The CDR3 has 14 residues. V lost 4 bases, J lost 0 bases, and 13 bases lay in between. CDR3 DNA: TGCAGTGCTACGCCTAGGTCGACCTCCTACGAGCAGTACTTC. This encodes CSATPRSTSYEQYF.

The CDR3 loop is CASSPVQGSDYGYTF. CDR3 bases: TGTGCCAGCTCACCGGTTCAGGGATCGGACTATGGCTACACCTTC. The chain links TRBV18 to TRBJ1-2; possibly TRBD1 for D (5 bases). This CDR3 comprises 15 residues. The V end lost 3 bases, the J end lost 3 bases, and 14 bases lay between the germline ends. Per germline, CDR1 KGHSH and CDR2 LQKENI. The whole variable domain, filled in from reference TRBV18 and TRBJ1-2, reads NAGVMQNPRHLVRRRGQEARLRCSPMKGHSHVYWYRQLPEEGLKFMVYLQKENIIDESGMPKERFSAEFPKEGPSILRIQQVVRGDSAAYFCASSPVQGSDYGYTFGSGTRLTVV.

The rearrangement joins TRBV19 to TRBJ1-2; weak D call: TRBD1 (5 bases). V was pared by 6 bases and J by 5 bases, with 22 bases between. CDR1 and CDR2 (germline): LNHDA, SQIVND (reference sequence). This CDR3 spans 16 amino acids. CDR3 nucleotide sequence: TGTGCCAGTAGCAATATTCCGGGAGCCCCAGGGTATGGCTACACCTTC. Residues: CASSNIPGAPGYGYTF.